This is a list of T cell receptor beta chains from one sample in a study of cytomegalovirus exposure and HLA in healthy donors. Measured with immunoSEQ multiplex PCR; TCRdb has only the in-frame clones, and not every one. The data contain under 150,000 clones, roughly 77% of them seen just once; the ten biggest clones take up roughly 2.2%. Sequencing was carried out using PBMCs. The receptors derive from a man aged 25-45 years in good health and CMV-seronegative. Both conserved end residues are part of each CDR3. D genes are given only for firm matches. The size field is filled for only some rows; it gives once, few, many or a size class.

>TRBD2|TRBV19|TRBJ2-1|NA
CASKLAGAYNEQFF
TGTGCCAGTAAACTAGCGGGAGCCTACAATGAGCAGTTCTTC
>NA|TRBV6-5|TRBJ2-3|few
CASSYSPGGRTDTQYF
TGTGCCAGCAGTTACTCGCCGGGGGGCCGAACAGATACGCAGTATTTT
>TRBD1|TRBV7-9|TRBJ1-2|few
CASSIGTGVYF
TGTGCCAGCAGCATCGGGACAGGGGTCTACTTC
>TRBD1|TRBV28|TRBJ2-1|many
CASTSGGDKAAYNEQFF
TGTGCCAGCACCTCAGGGGGAGACAAGGCGGCCTACAATGAGCAGTTCTTC
>TRBD1|TRBV29-1|TRBJ2-2|NA
CSGQGAQNTGELFF
TGCAGCGGGCAGGGGGCCCAGAACACCGGGGAGCTGTTTTTT
>TRBD1|TRBV7-8|TRBJ1-6|NA
CASSHTTTGAFNNSPLHF
TGTGCCAGCAGCCACACCACGACAGGGGCCTTCAATAATTCACCCCTCCACTTT
>NA|TRBV6-1|TRBJ2-7|few
CASSLDRHEQYF
TGTGCCAGCAGCCTCGACAGACACGAGCAGTACTTC
>TRBD1|TRBV4-1|TRBJ1-4|NA
CASSQDPGQSNEKLFF
TGCGCCAGCAGCCAAGATCCGGGACAGTCTAATGAAAAACTGTTTTTT
>NA|TRBV27|TRBJ2-7|once
CASSLSAAFEQYF
TGTGCCAGCAGTTTATCAGCGGCTTTCGAGCAGTACTTC
>NA|TRBV15|TRBJ2-6|NA
CATSRGFTGPGANVLTF
TGTGCCACCAGCAGAGGATTCACAGGACCTGGGGCCAACGTCCTGACTTTC
>NA|TRBV6-5|TRBJ2-7|NA
CASRTGFDTYEQYF
TGTGCCAGCAGGACAGGTTTCGATACCTACGAGCAGTACTTC
>NA|TRBV30|TRBJ2-5|NA
CAWSVRGLETQYF
TGTGCCTGGAGTGTACGGGGATTAGAGACCCAGTACTTC
>NA|TRBV19|TRBJ1-5|NA
CASKAEYSNQPQHF
TGTGCCAGTAAGGCGGAATATAGCAATCAGCCCCAGCATTTT
>NA|TRBV6-5|TRBJ1-1|few
CASSYRVGGFTEAFF
TGTGCCAGCAGTTACCGCGTCGGGGGGTTCACTGAAGCTTTCTTT
>NA|TRBV10-2|TRBJ1-1|once
CASSLTVPNTEAFF
TGCGCCAGCAGCTTGACAGTGCCGAACACTGAAGCTTTCTTT
>TRBD1|TRBV5-1|TRBJ2-7|NA
CASSLVAGGSYEQYF
TGCGCCAGCAGCTTGGTGGCAGGGGGATCCTACGAGCAGTACTTC
>TRBD2|TRBV7-9|TRBJ2-1|NA
CASSLAWASGSSRYNEQFF
TGTGCCAGCAGCTTAGCGTGGGCTAGCGGGAGTTCGCGGTACAATGAGCAGTTCTTC
>TRBD1|TRBV5-1|TRBJ1-1|NA
CASSPGGVRDRAAFF
TGCGCCAGCAGCCCTGGAGGGGTTAGGGACAGGGCTGCTTTCTTT
>TRBD1|TRBV5-1|TRBJ2-3|NA
CASSSDRVGTDTQYF
TGCGCCAGCAGCTCGGACAGGGTAGGCACAGATACGCAGTATTTT
>TRBD1|TRBV5-4|TRBJ1-4|NA
CASTDRENEKLFF
TGTGCCAGCACGGACAGGGAGAATGAAAAACTGTTTTTT
>NA|TRBV7-2|TRBJ2-3|once
CASSPGLYTDTQYF
TGTGCCAGCAGCCCCGGACTATACACAGATACGCAGTATTTT
>TRBD2|TRBV2|TRBJ2-2|NA
CASSGLAANTGELFF
TGTGCCAGCAGTGGGCTAGCGGCAAACACCGGGGAGCTGTTTTTT
>NA|TRBV7-8|TRBJ2-7|NA
CASNPTSSYEQYF
TGTGCCAGCAACCCGACAAGCTCCTACGAGCAGTACTTC
>TRBD2|TRBV4-1|TRBJ2-1|NA
CASSQTSGGTNEQFF
TGCGCCAGCAGCCAAACTAGCGGGGGAACAAATGAGCAGTTCTTC
>NA|TRBV15|TRBJ2-7|NA
CATSRAPYYEQYF
TGTGCCACCAGCAGAGCCCCCTACTACGAGCAGTACTTC
>NA|TRBV5-4|TRBJ1-2|NA
CASSPSGLTNYGYTF
TGTGCCAGCAGCCCCTCAGGGCTTACTAACTATGGCTACACCTTC
>TRBD2|TRBV4-1|TRBJ2-7|few
CASSRGGGYEQYF
TGCGCCAGCAGCCGCGGGGGGGGGTACGAGCAGTACTTC
>NA|TRBV27|TRBJ1-2|NA
CASRPSIRANYGYTF
TGTGCCAGCAGACCGTCTATCAGGGCTAACTATGGCTACACCTTC
>TRBD1|TRBV7-3|TRBJ1-2|NA
CASSGTGMDGYTF
TGTGCCAGCAGCGGGACAGGGATGGATGGCTACACCTTC
>NA|TRBV28|TRBJ1-4|few
CASTSVSTNEKLFF
TGTGCCAGCACCTCGGTTTCAACTAATGAAAAACTGTTTTTT
>NA|TRBV19|TRBJ1-1|NA
CASSSGLNTEAFF
TGTGCCAGTAGTTCAGGATTGAACACTGAAGCTTTCTTT
>NA|TRBV5-1|TRBJ1-5|NA
CASSLEDSRNQPQHF
TGCGCCAGCAGCTTGGAAGACAGCCGCAATCAGCCCCAGCATTTT
>TRBD1|TRBV5-1|TRBJ1-2|NA
CASSSKGQASYGYTF
TGCGCCAGCAGCTCTAAGGGACAGGCAAGCTATGGCTACACCTTC
>NA|TRBV5-1|TRBJ1-1|few
CASSLDGAPNTEAFF
TGCGCCAGCAGCTTGGATGGGGCCCCGAACACTGAAGCTTTCTTT
>TRBD1|TRBV28|TRBJ2-5|NA
CASSMGQGRETQYF
TGTGCCAGCAGTATGGGACAGGGACGCGAGACCCAGTACTTC